This entry describes one T cell receptor beta chain. Antigen: not known. TCRdb's copy holds only in-frame clones and misses some; the assay was immunoSEQ multiplex PCR. The repertoire holds around 24,000 clones, with approximately 69% as singletons. In the ViraFEST assay, antigen-specific CD4+ clonotypes were identified by expansion after peptide-pool stimulation. The authors isolated CD4+ T cells after around nine days of culture. Vaccine recipients, nucleocapsid antibody negative, had no prior SARS-CoV-2 infection. On day 3 and again on day 7, half the medium was replaced with IL-2 medium. This entry belongs to a study of vaccination effects on CD4 cells after COVID-19. The study's findings and limits: Convalescent patients numbered few in the study; early post-infection timepoints were missing entirely.

This specimen was CD4+ T cells from PBMCs cultured with SARS-CoV-2 spike peptides, taken before COVID-19 vaccination. This TCR was recovered from a human donor who received a COVID-19 vaccine.

The CDR3 sequence: CASRRLRDRENYGYTF. CDR3 bases: TGTGCCAGCAGGCGACTCCGGGACAGGGAAAACTATGGCTACACCTTC. The chain carries TRBV7-6 and TRBJ1-2, with 9 bases that match TRBD1. Germline V gives CDR1 SGHVS, CDR2 FNYEAQ. J was trimmed by 2 bases and V by 6 bases; bases with no gene match: 10. This CDR3 has 16 amino acids.